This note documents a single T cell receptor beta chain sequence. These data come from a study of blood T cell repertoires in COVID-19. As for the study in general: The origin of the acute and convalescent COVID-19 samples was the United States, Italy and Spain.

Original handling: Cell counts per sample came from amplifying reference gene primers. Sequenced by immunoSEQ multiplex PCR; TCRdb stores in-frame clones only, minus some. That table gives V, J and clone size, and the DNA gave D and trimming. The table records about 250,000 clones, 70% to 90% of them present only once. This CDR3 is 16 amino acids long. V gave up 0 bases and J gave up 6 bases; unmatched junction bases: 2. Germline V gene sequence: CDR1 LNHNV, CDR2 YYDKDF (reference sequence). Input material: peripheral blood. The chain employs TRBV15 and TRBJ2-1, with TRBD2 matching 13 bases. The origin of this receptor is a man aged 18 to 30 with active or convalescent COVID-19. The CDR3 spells CATSREGLAGSNEQFF. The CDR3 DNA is TGTGCCACCAGCAGAGAGGGACTAGCGGGGAGCAATGAGCAGTTCTTC.